Given below is one T cell receptor beta chain in context. A second PCR, run for about 7 to 11 cycles, used a sample-barcoded 5' primer plus a J-beta primer mix. TCRdb analysed the 5' RACE reads with MiXCR anew, one entry per CDR3 protein. The data contain 700,000 to 950,000 distinct CDR3 sequences, roughly 60% of them singletons. The sample comes from a study of blood T cells in healthy people across ages. V was shortened by 3 bases and J by 0 bases, with 9 bases between the two germline ends. From germline, CDR1 is PRHDT and CDR2 FYEKMQ (reference sequence). The CDR3 contains 14 residues. The clonotype comes from a man in his thirties or forties in good health. The J gene is TRBJ2-7, the V gene TRBV13; D remains ambiguous. The sequenced sample was blood. CDR3 loop: CASSFNDGSYEQYF. The CDR3 region has the DNA TGTGCCAGCAGCTTCAACGACGGCTCCTACGAGCAGTACTTC.